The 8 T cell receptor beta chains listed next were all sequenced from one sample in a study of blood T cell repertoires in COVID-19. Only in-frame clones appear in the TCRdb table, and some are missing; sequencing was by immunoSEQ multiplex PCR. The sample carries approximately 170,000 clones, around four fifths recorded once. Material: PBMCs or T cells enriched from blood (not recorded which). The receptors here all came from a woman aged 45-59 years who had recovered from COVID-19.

In nucleotides, the CDR3 is TGTGCCAGCAGCTACACCAGTAGGGGTAGTGAAGCTTTCTTT. Its translation is CASSYTSRGSEAFF. The genes are TRBV6-5 and TRBJ1-1, with D possibly matching TRBD1 (5 bases). Germline values: CDR1 MNHEY, CDR2 SVGAGI. This CDR3 contains 14 residues. The V and J ends lost 6 bases and 7 bases respectively, with 18 bases between them.

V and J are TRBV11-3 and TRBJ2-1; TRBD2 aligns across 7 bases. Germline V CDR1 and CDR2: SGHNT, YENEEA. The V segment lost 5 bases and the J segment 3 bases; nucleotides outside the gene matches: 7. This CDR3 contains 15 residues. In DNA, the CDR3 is TGTGCCAGCAGCGTAGCTGCTAGCGGCTACAATGAGCAGTTCTTC. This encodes CASSVAASGYNEQFF.

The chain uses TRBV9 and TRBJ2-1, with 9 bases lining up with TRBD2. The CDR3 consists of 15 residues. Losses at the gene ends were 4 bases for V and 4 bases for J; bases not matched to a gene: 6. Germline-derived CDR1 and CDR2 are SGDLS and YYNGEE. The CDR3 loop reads CASSRGGANYNEQFF. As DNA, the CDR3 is TGTGCCAGCAGCCGCGGGGGGGCGAATTACAATGAGCAGTTCTTC.

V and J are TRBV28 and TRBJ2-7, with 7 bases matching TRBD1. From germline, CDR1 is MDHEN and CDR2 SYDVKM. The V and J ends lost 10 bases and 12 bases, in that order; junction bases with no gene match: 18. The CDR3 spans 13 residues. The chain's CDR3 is CATQGTANTGPYF. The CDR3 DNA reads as TGTGCCACCCAAGGGACAGCCAATACCGGACCGTACTTC.

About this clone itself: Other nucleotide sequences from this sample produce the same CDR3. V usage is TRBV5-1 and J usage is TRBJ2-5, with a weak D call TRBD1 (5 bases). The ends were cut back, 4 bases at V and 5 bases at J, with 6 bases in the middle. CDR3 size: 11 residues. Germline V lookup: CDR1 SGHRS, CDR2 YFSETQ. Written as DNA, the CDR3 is TGCGCCAGCAGCCCAGGGGAGACCCAGTACTTC. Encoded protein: CASSPGETQYF.

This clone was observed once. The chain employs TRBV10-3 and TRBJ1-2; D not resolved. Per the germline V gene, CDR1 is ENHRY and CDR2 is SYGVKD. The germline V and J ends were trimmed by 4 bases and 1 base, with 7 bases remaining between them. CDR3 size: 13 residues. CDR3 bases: TGTGCCATCAGTGCGGAGTATAACTATGGCTACACCTTC. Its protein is CAISAEYNYGYTF.

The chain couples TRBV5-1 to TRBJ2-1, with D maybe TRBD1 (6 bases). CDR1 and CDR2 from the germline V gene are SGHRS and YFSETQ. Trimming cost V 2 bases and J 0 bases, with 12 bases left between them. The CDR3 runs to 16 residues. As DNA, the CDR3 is TGCGCCAGCAGCTTACAGGGAACGGTCTCCTACAATGAGCAGTTCTTC. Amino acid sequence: CASSLQGTVSYNEQFF. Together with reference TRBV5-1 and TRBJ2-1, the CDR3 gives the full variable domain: KAGVTQTPRYLIKTRGQQVTLSCSPISGHRSVSWYQQTPGQGLQFLFEYFSETQRNKGNFPGRFSGRQFSNSRSEMNVSTLELGDSALYLCASSLQGTVSYNEQFFGPGTRLTVL.

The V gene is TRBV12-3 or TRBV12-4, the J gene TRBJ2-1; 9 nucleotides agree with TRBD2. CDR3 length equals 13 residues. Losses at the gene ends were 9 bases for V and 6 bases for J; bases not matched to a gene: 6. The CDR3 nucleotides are TGTGCCAGTAATAGCGGGGGTAGCAATGAGCAGTTCTTC. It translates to CASNSGGSNEQFF.